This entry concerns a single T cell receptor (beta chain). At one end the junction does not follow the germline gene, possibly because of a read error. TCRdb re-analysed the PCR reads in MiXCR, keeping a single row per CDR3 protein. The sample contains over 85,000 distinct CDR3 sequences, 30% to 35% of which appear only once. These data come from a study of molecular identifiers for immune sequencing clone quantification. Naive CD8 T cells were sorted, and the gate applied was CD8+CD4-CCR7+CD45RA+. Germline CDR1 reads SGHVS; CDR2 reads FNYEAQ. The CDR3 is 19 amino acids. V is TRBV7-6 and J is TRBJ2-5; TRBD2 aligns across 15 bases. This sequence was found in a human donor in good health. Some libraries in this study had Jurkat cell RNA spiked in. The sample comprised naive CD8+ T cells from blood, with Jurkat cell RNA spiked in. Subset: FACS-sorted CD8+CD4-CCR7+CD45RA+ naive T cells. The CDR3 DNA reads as TGTGCCAGCAGCTCGTGGTCCGGACTAGCGGGAGGGCCACGAGAGGCCCAGTACTTC. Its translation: CASSSWSGLAGGPREAQYF.